The 31 T cell receptor beta chains reported below all come from one sample, sequenced in a study of metastatic and nonmetastatic thyroid tumors. No patient received treatment before thyroid surgery. TCRdb re-analyzed the PCR reads using MiXCR. The top ten hold 16% of the sample, which has about 9,500 clones, approximately 30% seen once. Sequencing input: adjacent normal tissue. The receptor set was obtained from a female donor with papillary thyroid cancer or a benign thyroid nodule (not recorded which). Some clones in this sample may be carry-over from other donors' samples.

Comments on this clone: The conserved closing phenylalanine or tryptophan is absent in this CDR3, likely reflecting a read error. V gene TRBV2 combines with J gene TRBJ2-7, with D possibly being TRBD2 (6 bases). Between the trimmed V and J ends, which lost 3 bases and 5 bases, there was a span of 23 bases. The CDR3 consists of 17 residues. Germline CDR1 is SNHLY and CDR2 is FYNNEI. As DNA, the CDR3 is TGTGCCAGCAGTGACGGATCTAGCGTCCGCGGGGTGGACGAGCAGTACCTC. It codes for CASSDGSSVRGVDEQYL.

The table lists this clone with a count of one. The chain carries TRBV5-1 and TRBJ2-2; D is perhaps TRBD1 (5 bases). CDR3 size: 14 residues. The ends were cut back, 6 bases at V and 2 bases at J, with 11 bases in the middle. Germline-derived CDR1 and CDR2 are SGHRS and YFSETQ. The CDR3 here is CASTRALNTGELFF. In DNA, the CDR3 is TGCGCCAGCACCAGGGCACTTAACACCGGGGAGCTGTTTTTT. Full variable domain (missing parts from reference TRBV5-1 and TRBJ2-2): KAGVTQTPRYLIKTRGQQVTLSCSPISGHRSVSWYQQTPGQGLQFLFEYFSETQRNKGNFPGRFSGRQFSNSRSEMNVSTLELGDSALYLCASTRALNTGELFFGEGSRLTVL.

The sample holds a few counts of this clone. The rearrangement links TRBV28 to TRBJ2-7, with TRBD2 identical over 11 bases. This CDR3 is 14 amino acids long. V shed 4 bases, J shed 3 bases, and the junction held 2 bases outside the gene matches. Germline values: CDR1 MDHEN, CDR2 SYDVKM. The CDR3 loop reads CASSSGTSGYEQYF. The CDR3 DNA reads TGTGCCAGCAGTTCCGGGACTAGCGGCTACGAGCAGTACTTC.

The rearrangement uses TRBV11-2 and TRBJ2-3; D is possibly TRBD1 (6 bases). Germline lookup yields CDR1 SGHAT and CDR2 FQNNGV. V lost 0 bases and J 14 bases, leaving 15 bases between the germline ends. The CDR3 has 13 amino acids. CDR3 in amino acids: CASSLEGRARGYF. CDR3 nucleotides: TGTGCCAGCAGCTTAGAGGGCAGGGCCAGGGGGTATTTT.

The rearrangement links TRBV24-1 to TRBJ2-3; D gene ambiguous. Trimming stripped 5 bases from V and 0 bases from J, with 8 bases between. CDR3 length: 14 amino acids. Germline-derived CDR1 and CDR2 are KGHDR and SFDVKD. This CDR3 reads CATSVDTSTDTQYF. Here the CDR3 DNA reads TGTGCCACCAGTGTCGATACTAGCACAGATACGCAGTATTTT.

Only a few counts were recorded for this clone. V and J are TRBV15 and TRBJ2-7, with 8 bases identical to TRBD2. The V gene's germline CDR1 is LNHNV and CDR2 YYDKDF (reference sequence). The CDR3 covers 14 residues. V shed 0 bases, J shed 3 bases, and the junction held 1 base outside the gene matches. CDR3 loop: CATSREAGVYEQYF. The CDR3 coding sequence is TGTGCCACCAGCAGAGAAGCGGGAGTCTACGAGCAGTACTTC.

This clone is labeled as medium-sized (0.01 to 0.1%). The chain carries TRBV6-1 and TRBJ2-1; a possible D gene is TRBD1 (6 bases). The CDR3 length is 12 residues. Trimming stripped 7 bases from V and 8 bases from J, with 12 bases between. From germline, CDR1 is MNHNS and CDR2 SASEGT. CDR3 sequence reads: CASTTGLHEQFF. The CDR3 DNA reads TGTGCCAGCACTACAGGGTTGCATGAGCAGTTCTTC.

The chain recombines TRBV18 with TRBJ1-1; tentatively, D is TRBD1 (5 bases). Looked up from germline, CDR1 is KGHSH and CDR2 is LQKENI. CDR3 length: 14 amino acids. The V and J ends lost 3 bases and 4 bases respectively, with 12 bases between them. This CDR3 is CASSPGGVGTEAFF. In nucleotides, the CDR3 is TGTGCCAGCTCACCGGGAGGGGTCGGCACTGAAGCTTTCTTT.

This clone was picked up one time. The junction departs from the called germline gene at one end, perhaps through a read error. The chain uses TRBV5-1 and TRBJ2-1; D unresolved. CDR1 is SGHRS and CDR2 is YFSETQ in the germline V gene. The CDR3 spans 13 residues. CDR3: CASSLGSYNEQFF. For the CDR3, the DNA is TGCGCCAGTAGCTTAGGGTCCTACAATGAGCAGTTCTTC.

The rearrangement joins TRBV9 to TRBJ2-2; D is undetermined. The V end was cut by 4 bases, the J end by 2 bases, with 18 bases between. This CDR3 is 17 amino acids long. Germline V gene lookup returns CDR1 SGDLS and CDR2 YYNGEE. This chain's CDR3 is CASSPRTFGLNTGELFF. The DNA of the CDR3 is TGTGCCAGCAGCCCCCGTACTTTCGGGTTAAACACCGGGGAGCTGTTTTTT.

The chain links TRBV11-2 to TRBJ1-6; TRBD1 matches 9 bases. CDR3 length: 13 residues. Germline-derived CDR1 and CDR2 are SGHAT and FQNNGV. The J segment lost 18 bases and the V segment lost 0 bases, leaving 6 bases of the junction unmatched. Here the CDR3 reads CASSLDDRDRAHF. CDR3 bases: TGTGCCAGCAGCTTAGATGACCGGGACAGGGCCCACTTT.

The V gene is TRBV5-1, the J gene TRBJ1-1, with 7 nucleotides matching TRBD1. Germline V gene sequence: CDR1 SGHRS, CDR2 YFSETQ. The V and J ends lost 0 bases and 7 bases, in that order; junction bases with no gene match: 3. This CDR3 is 13 amino acids long. As DNA, the CDR3 is TGCGCCAGCAGCTTGGATGGACAGGTTGAAGCTTTCTTT. This sequence encodes CASSLDGQVEAFF.

The sample holds a few counts of this clone. The chain combines TRBV6-1 with TRBJ2-7; D possibly corresponds to TRBD1 (5 bases). V was pared by 6 bases and J by 0 bases, with 21 bases between. Germline assignment: CDR1 MNHNS and CDR2 SASEGT. The CDR3 covers 17 residues. The CDR3 protein is CASRASARQWSSYEQYF. DNA of the CDR3: TGTGCCAGCAGGGCCTCGGCTCGACAGTGGAGCTCCTACGAGCAGTACTTC.

This clone has more than one count but fewer than ten. The rearrangement uses TRBV27 and TRBJ2-3; 7 bases are shared with TRBD2. V lost 4 bases, J lost 4 bases, and 2 bases stayed unmatched. The CDR3 has 13 residues. Germline V lookup: CDR1 MNHEY, CDR2 SMNVEV (reference sequence). The chain's CDR3 is CASSWGGADTQYF. The DNA of the CDR3 is TGTGCCAGCAGTTGGGGGGGGGCAGATACGCAGTATTTT.

In this sample, this clone is medium-sized (0.01 to 0.1%). This chain uses TRBV12-3 or TRBV12-4 with TRBJ1-5, with D maybe TRBD1 (5 bases). V was shortened by 2 bases and J by 3 bases, with 11 bases between the two germline ends. CDR3 length equals 15 residues. In DNA, the CDR3 is TGTGCCAGCAGTTTACATCGGGGCCCCAATCAGCCCCAGCATTTT. As protein: CASSLHRGPNQPQHF.

This rearrangement joins TRBV2 to TRBJ1-4; 10 bases fit TRBD1. Germline-derived CDR1 and CDR2 are SNHLY and FYNNEI. J lost 2 bases, V lost 6 bases, and 3 bases had no gene match. The CDR3 extends over 15 amino acids. DNA of the CDR3: TGTGCCAGCAGAGCGGACAGGGGGACTAATGAAAAACTGTTTTTT. Encoded protein: CASRADRGTNEKLFF.

The sample holds a few counts of this clone. V is TRBV7-2 and J is TRBJ1-1; possible D gene TRBD1, 5 bases. This CDR3 is 15 amino acids long. With 6 bases removed from V and 2 bases from J, the gap between germline ends came to 16 bases. From germline, CDR1 is SGHTA and CDR2 FQGNSA. CDR3 loop: CASSSLLGLNTEAFF. CDR3 sequence (DNA): TGTGCCAGCAGTTCCTTGCTGGGACTAAACACTGAAGCTTTCTTT.

For this clone: This sample also contains other DNA sequences that code for the same CDR3. This chain uses TRBV2 with TRBJ2-3; 10 nucleotides align to TRBD1. In germline, CDR1 is SNHLY, CDR2 FYNNEI. V gave up 6 bases and J gave up 5 bases; unmatched junction bases: 5. This CDR3 contains 14 residues. CDR3 amino acids: CASRSGQGVDTQYF. The CDR3 DNA sequence: TGTGCCAGCAGATCCGGACAGGGGGTAGATACGCAGTATTTT.

This clone was counted between two and nine times. V and J are TRBV20-1 and TRBJ2-7; D remains unclear. The CDR3 loop spans 12 amino acids. Trimming pared 8 bases from V and 3 bases from J, leaving 14 bases between. Germline CDR1 reads DFQATT; CDR2 reads SNEGSKA (reference sequence). CDR3 protein: CSNTLDLYEQYF. CDR3 bases: TGCAGTAATACTCTGGACCTCTACGAGCAGTACTTC.

This clone is medium-sized (0.01 to 0.1%). The junction departs from the called germline gene at one end, perhaps through a read error. The chain has TRBV7-2 and TRBJ2-7, with TRBD2 identical over 9 bases. Germline V CDR1 and CDR2: SGHTA, FQGNSA. The length of the CDR3 is 13 residues. This CDR3 is CASSFRPSGIVSF. CDR3 in DNA: TGTGCCAGCAGCTTCCGTCCTAGCGGGATTGTTTCCTTC.

This clone was observed a few times. The chain couples TRBV5-1 to TRBJ2-7, with no clear D. CDR1 and CDR2 (germline): SGHRS, YFSETQ. The CDR3 length is 16 residues. Trimming took off 0 bases at V and 3 bases at J, with 16 bases between the two ends. CDR3 nucleotides: TGCGCCAGCAGCTTGGGGGAAGGTTTTATAGGCTACGAGCAGTACTTC. Protein product: CASSLGEGFIGYEQYF.

This clone counts as medium-sized. The chain links TRBV12-3 or TRBV12-4 to TRBJ2-5, with 8 bases identical to TRBD2. V dropped 2 bases and J dropped 2; count of bases not matched to a gene: 7. This CDR3 region has 16 residues. This chain's CDR3 is CASSLSAGGGQETQYF. DNA of the CDR3: TGTGCCAGCAGTTTATCGGCGGGAGGTGGACAAGAGACCCAGTACTTC.

A remark on this clone: Germline and junction disagree at one end, which may indicate a read error. The chain combines TRBV3-1 with TRBJ2-6; weak D call: TRBD1 (5 bases). Germline loops: CDR1 LGHDT, CDR2 YNNKEL (reference sequence). The CDR3 totals 16 residues. In nucleotides, the CDR3 is TGTGCCAGCAGCCGTGGTAGTATTTCTGGGGCCAACTTCCTGACTTTC. Protein: CASSRGSISGANFLTF.

The chain joins TRBV9 to TRBJ2-7; TRBD2 matches 13 bases. This CDR3 comprises 16 residues. Germline lookup yields CDR1 SGDLS and CDR2 YYNGEE. Trimming cost V 0 bases and J 4 bases; bases outside gene matches: 4. For the CDR3, the DNA is TGTGCCAGCAGCGTAGGCCCGGGACTAGCGGGGTACGAGCAGTACTTC. Residues: CASSVGPGLAGYEQYF.

A few counts support this clone. Being one base from a much bigger clone, this may be a read error. The chain employs TRBV27 and TRBJ1-1; a possible D gene is TRBD1 (6 bases). This CDR3 comprises 14 residues. V lost 6 bases, J lost 0 bases, and 11 bases lay in between. CDR1 MNHEY and CDR2 SMNVEV come from the germline V gene (reference sequence). The CDR3 loop is CASRPGAMNTEAFF. For the CDR3, the DNA is TGTGCCAGCAGGCCAGGGGCCATGAACACTGAAGCTTTCTTT.

The chain joins TRBV9 to TRBJ2-5; 10 bases fit TRBD2. The CDR3 length is 18 residues. The germline V gene encodes CDR1 SGDLS and CDR2 YYNGEE. The V segment lost 0 bases and the J segment 5 bases; nucleotides outside the gene matches: 13. For the CDR3, the DNA is TGTGCCAGCAGCGTAGGCGGGCAAGCTAGCGGGAGAGGGGAGACCCAGTACTTC. It codes for CASSVGGQASGRGETQYF.

This clone is labeled as medium-sized. The rearrangement links TRBV20-1 to TRBJ1-5; D might be TRBD1 (5 bases). Between the trimmed V and J ends, which lost 1 base and 0 bases, there was a span of 10 bases. CDR1 and CDR2 (germline): DFQATT, SNEGSKA (reference sequence). This CDR3 has 15 residues. The CDR3 nucleotides are TGCAGTGCTAGAGTAGCACAGGATAGCAATCAGCCCCAGCATTTT. Protein sequence: CSARVAQDSNQPQHF.

The chain links TRBV3-1 to TRBJ2-7, with a possible D match to TRBD2 (5 bases). This CDR3 is 11 amino acids long. V lost 5 bases, J lost 4 bases, and 6 bases lay in between. Germline V gene lookup returns CDR1 LGHDT and CDR2 YNNKEL (reference sequence). CDR3: CASSSGYEQYF. DNA for the CDR3: TGTGCCAGCAGCTCGGGGTACGAGCAGTACTTC.

This clone occurred many times. The chain is built from TRBV29-1 and TRBJ2-1, with 13 bases that match TRBD2. Losses at the gene ends were 1 base for V and 6 bases for J; bases not matched to a gene: 0. This CDR3 has 14 amino acids. Germline V gives CDR1 SQVTM, CDR2 ANQGSEA. This CDR3 is CSVEGTSGSNEQFF. CDR3 sequence (DNA): TGCAGCGTTGAAGGGACTAGCGGGAGCAATGAGCAGTTCTTC.

This clone came up a few times. The chain joins TRBV2 to TRBJ2-5; D gene ambiguous. Germline values: CDR1 SNHLY, CDR2 FYNNEI. V lost 7 bases to trimming and J lost 3 bases, with 9 bases between them. This CDR3 contains 12 residues. This chain's CDR3 is CASIAPEETQYF. DNA for the CDR3: TGTGCCAGCATTGCCCCGGAAGAGACCCAGTACTTC.

This clone ranks as medium-sized (0.01 to 0.1%). This sequence joins TRBV20-1 and TRBJ2-7; tentatively, D is TRBD1 (7 bases). This CDR3 spans 15 amino acids. Germline V CDR1 and CDR2: DFQATT, SNEGSKA (reference sequence). Trimming stripped 5 bases from V and 2 bases from J, with 19 bases between. CDR3 sequence (DNA): TGCAGTGCTCCCCCCGGGGGACAGAGGCCCTACGAGCAGTACTTC. It specifies CSAPPGGQRPYEQYF.